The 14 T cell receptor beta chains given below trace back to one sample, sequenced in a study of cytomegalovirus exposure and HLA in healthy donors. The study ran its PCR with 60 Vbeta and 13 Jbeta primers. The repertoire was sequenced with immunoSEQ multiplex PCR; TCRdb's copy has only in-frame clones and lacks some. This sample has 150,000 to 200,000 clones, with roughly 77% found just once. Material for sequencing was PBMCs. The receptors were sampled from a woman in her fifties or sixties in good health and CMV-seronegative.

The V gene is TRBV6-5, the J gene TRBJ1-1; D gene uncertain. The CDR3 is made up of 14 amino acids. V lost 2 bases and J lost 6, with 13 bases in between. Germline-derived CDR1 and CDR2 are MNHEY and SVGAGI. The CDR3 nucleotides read TGTGCCAGCAGTTACCGCCGAGGAGCCCCTGAAGCTTTCTTT. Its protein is CASSYRRGAPEAFF.

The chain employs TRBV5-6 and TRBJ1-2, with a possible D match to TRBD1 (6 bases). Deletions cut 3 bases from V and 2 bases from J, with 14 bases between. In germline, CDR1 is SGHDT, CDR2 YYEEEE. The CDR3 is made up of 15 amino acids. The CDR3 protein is CASSSQPTGNYGYTF. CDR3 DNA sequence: TGTGCCAGCAGCTCCCAACCTACAGGGAACTATGGCTACACCTTC.

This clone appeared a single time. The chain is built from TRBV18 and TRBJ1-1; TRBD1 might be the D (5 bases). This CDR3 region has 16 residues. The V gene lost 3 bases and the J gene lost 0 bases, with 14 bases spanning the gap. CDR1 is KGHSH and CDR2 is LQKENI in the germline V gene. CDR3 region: CASSPGRRGLNTEAFF. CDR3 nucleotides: TGTGCCAGCTCACCGGGACGGAGGGGATTGAACACTGAAGCTTTCTTT.

CDR3 bases: TGTGCCAGCAGCGTAGCTGGGACAGGGGGGCGTAACACCATATATTTT. It specifies CASSVAGTGGRNTIYF. The genes are TRBV9 and TRBJ1-3, with 11 bases fitting TRBD1. The CDR3 sequence is 16 residues long. The trim removed 0 bases at V and 7 bases at J, leaving 6 bases unmatched. The germline CDR1 and CDR2 sequences are SGDLS and YYNGEE.

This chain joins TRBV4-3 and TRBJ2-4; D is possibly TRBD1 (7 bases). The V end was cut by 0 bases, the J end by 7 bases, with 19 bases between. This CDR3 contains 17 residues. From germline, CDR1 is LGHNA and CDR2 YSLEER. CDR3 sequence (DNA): TGCGCCAGCAGCCAAGAGGAAGCAGGGGGGAGCAGGAACATTCAGTACTTC. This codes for CASSQEEAGGSRNIQYF.

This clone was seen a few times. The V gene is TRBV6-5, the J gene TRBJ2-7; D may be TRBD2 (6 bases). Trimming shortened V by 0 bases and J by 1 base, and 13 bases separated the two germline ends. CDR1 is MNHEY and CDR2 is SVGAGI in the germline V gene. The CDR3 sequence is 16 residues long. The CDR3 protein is CASSYSVGTGSYEQYF. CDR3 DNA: TGTGCCAGCAGTTACTCCGTAGGGACTGGATCCTACGAGCAGTACTTC.

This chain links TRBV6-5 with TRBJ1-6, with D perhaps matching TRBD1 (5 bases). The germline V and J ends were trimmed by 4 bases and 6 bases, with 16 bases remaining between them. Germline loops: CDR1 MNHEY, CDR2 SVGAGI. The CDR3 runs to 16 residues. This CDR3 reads CASSSLGGEGNSPLHF. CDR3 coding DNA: TGTGCCAGCAGTTCGCTCGGGGGAGAGGGTAATTCACCCCTCCACTTT.

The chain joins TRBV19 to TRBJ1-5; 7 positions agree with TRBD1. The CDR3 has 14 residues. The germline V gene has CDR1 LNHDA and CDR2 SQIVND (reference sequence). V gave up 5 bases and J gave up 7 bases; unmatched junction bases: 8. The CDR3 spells CASSSQGREQPQHF. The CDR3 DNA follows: TGTGCCAGTAGTTCACAGGGGAGAGAACAGCCCCAGCATTTT.

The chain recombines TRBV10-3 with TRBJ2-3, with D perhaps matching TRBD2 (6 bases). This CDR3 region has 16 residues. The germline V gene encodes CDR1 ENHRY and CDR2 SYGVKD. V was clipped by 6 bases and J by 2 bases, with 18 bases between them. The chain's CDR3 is CAISAGPTRNTDTQYF. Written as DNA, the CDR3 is TGTGCCATCAGCGCGGGACCCACTAGAAACACAGATACGCAGTATTTT.

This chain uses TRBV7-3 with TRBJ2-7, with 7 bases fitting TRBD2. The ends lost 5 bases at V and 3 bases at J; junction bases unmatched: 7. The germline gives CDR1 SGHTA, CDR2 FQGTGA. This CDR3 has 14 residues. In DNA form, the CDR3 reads TGTGCCAGCAGCCTGGGAGGGGCGGGCTACGAGCAGTACTTC. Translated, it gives CASSLGGAGYEQYF. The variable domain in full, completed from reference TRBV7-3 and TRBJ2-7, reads GAGVSQTPSNKVTEKGKYVELRCDPISGHTALYWYRQSLGQGPEFLIYFQGTGAADDSGLPNDRFFAVRPEGSVSTLKIQRTERGDSAVYLCASSLGGAGYEQYFGPGTRLTVT.

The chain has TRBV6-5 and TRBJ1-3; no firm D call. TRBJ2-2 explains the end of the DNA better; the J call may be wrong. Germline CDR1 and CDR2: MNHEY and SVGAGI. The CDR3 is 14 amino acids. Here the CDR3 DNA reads TGTGCCAGCAGGTCCCAAGGTGGCACCGGGGAGCTGTTTTTT. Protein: CASRSQGGTGELFF.

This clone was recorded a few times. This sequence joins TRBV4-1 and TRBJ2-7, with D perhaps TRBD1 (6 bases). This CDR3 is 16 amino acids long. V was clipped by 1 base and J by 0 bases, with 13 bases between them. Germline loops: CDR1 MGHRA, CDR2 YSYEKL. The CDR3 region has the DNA TGCGCCAGCAGCCAAGCCGGGACACAGAGCTCCTACGAGCAGTACTTC. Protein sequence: CASSQAGTQSSYEQYF.

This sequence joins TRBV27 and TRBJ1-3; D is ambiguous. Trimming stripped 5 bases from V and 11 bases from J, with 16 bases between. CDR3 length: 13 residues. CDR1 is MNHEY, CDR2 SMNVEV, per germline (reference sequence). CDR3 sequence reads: CASSPRTRGSIYF. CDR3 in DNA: TGTGCCAGCAGTCCCCGGACTCGAGGATCCATATATTTT.

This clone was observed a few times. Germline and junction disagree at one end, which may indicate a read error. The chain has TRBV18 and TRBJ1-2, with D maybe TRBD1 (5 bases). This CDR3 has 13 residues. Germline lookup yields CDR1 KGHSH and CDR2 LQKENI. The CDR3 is CASSPQEDYGYTF. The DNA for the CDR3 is TGTGCCAGCTCCCCACAGGAGGACTATGGCTACACCTTC.